This is a list of T cell receptor beta chains from one sample in a study of cytomegalovirus exposure and HLA in healthy donors. The repertoire was sequenced with immunoSEQ multiplex PCR; TCRdb's copy has only in-frame clones and lacks some. The sample consists of 150,000 to 200,000 clones, 79% of them appearing once. The specimen was PBMCs. The receptors were sampled from a woman aged 45-60 years in good health and CMV-seronegative. CDR3s include the opening cysteine and the closing phenylalanine or tryptophan. The D gene is left open where the match is weak. Only part of the rows carry a size: once, few, many, or a class if the clone is expanded.

d_gene: .; j_gene: TRBJ1-1; v_gene: TRBV7-2; abundance: .; CDR3aa: CASSLNRRGAFF; CDR3nt: TGTGCCAGCAGCTTAAACAGAAGGGGTGCTTTCTTT
d_gene: TRBD2; j_gene: TRBJ2-1; v_gene: TRBV27; abundance: .; CDR3aa: CASSSIAGGYNEQFF; CDR3nt: TGTGCCAGCAGTTCCATAGCGGGAGGGTACAATGAGCAGTTCTTC
d_gene: .; j_gene: TRBJ1-5; v_gene: TRBV4-3; abundance: once; CDR3aa: CASSQDLSQPQHF; CDR3nt: TGCGCCAGCAGCCAAGACCTATCGCAGCCCCAGCATTTT
d_gene: .; j_gene: TRBJ1-5; v_gene: TRBV6-6; abundance: .; CDR3aa: CASSYSSGGSDQPQHF; CDR3nt: TGTGCCAGCAGTTACTCGTCTGGGGGCTCGGATCAGCCCCAGCATTTT
d_gene: .; j_gene: TRBJ1-5; v_gene: TRBV4-1; abundance: .; CDR3aa: CASSQDLNQPQHF; CDR3nt: TGCGCCAGCAGCCAAGACCTAAATCAGCCCCAGCATTTT
d_gene: TRBD1; j_gene: TRBJ1-5; v_gene: TRBV7-2; abundance: .; CDR3aa: CASSSTPGQGNQPQHF; CDR3nt: TGTGCCAGCAGCTCGACTCCGGGACAGGGAAATCAGCCCCAGCATTTT
d_gene: .; j_gene: TRBJ2-1; v_gene: TRBV4-3; abundance: once; CDR3aa: CASSPLPRDEQFF; CDR3nt: TGCGCCAGCAGCCCCTTACCTCGGGATGAGCAGTTCTTC
d_gene: TRBD1; j_gene: TRBJ1-5; v_gene: TRBV7-2; abundance: .; CDR3aa: CASSSRTGGQPQHF; CDR3nt: TGTGCCAGCAGCTCTCGGACAGGCGGTCAGCCCCAGCATTTT
d_gene: TRBD1; j_gene: TRBJ2-6; v_gene: TRBV27; abundance: .; CDR3aa: CASSTNARGRRANVLTF; CDR3nt: TGTGCCAGCAGTACTAACGCCAGGGGGCGAAGGGCCAACGTCCTGACTTTC
d_gene: .; j_gene: TRBJ2-7; v_gene: TRBV11-2; abundance: .; CDR3aa: CASSLGNRGGEQYF; CDR3nt: TGTGCCAGCAGCTTAGGGAACCGGGGTGGGGAGCAGTACTTC
d_gene: .; j_gene: TRBJ2-7; v_gene: TRBV28; abundance: .; CDR3aa: CASTQVAPGAYEQYF; CDR3nt: TGTGCCAGCACCCAAGTTGCCCCCGGGGCCTACGAGCAGTACTTC
d_gene: TRBD1; j_gene: TRBJ1-3; v_gene: TRBV7-8; abundance: few; CDR3aa: CASSLATGGTSGNTIYF; CDR3nt: TGTGCCAGCAGCTTAGCTACAGGGGGTACCTCTGGAAACACCATATATTTT
d_gene: TRBD2; j_gene: TRBJ2-3; v_gene: TRBV15; abundance: .; CDR3aa: CATSREWRGAGTSTDTQYF; CDR3nt: TGTGCCACCAGCAGAGAATGGCGGGGGGCCGGAACTAGCACAGATACGCAGTATTTT
d_gene: TRBD2; j_gene: TRBJ2-1; v_gene: TRBV5-1; abundance: .; CDR3aa: CASVGGGRGNGQFF; CDR3nt: TGCGCCAGCGTGGGCGGCGGGAGGGGTAATGGGCAGTTCTTC
d_gene: .; j_gene: TRBJ1-2; v_gene: TRBV5-6; abundance: .; CDR3aa: CASSFGVGGYTF; CDR3nt: TGTGCCAGCAGCTTTGGCGTCGGGGGCTACACCTTC
d_gene: .; j_gene: TRBJ1-5; v_gene: TRBV27; abundance: .; CDR3aa: CASSGGWSNQPQHF; CDR3nt: TGTGCCAGCTCGGGGGGCTGGAGCAATCAGCCCCAGCATTTT
d_gene: TRBD2; j_gene: TRBJ2-4; v_gene: TRBV4-1; abundance: .; CDR3aa: CASRPAWGGENIQYF; CDR3nt: TGCGCCAGCAGACCAGCTTGGGGGGGGGAAAACATTCAGTACTTC
d_gene: TRBD1; j_gene: TRBJ1-5; v_gene: TRBV6-1; abundance: .; CDR3aa: CASSERGQGFEPQHF; CDR3nt: TGTGCCAGCAGTGAACGGGGACAGGGTTTTGAGCCCCAGCATTTT
d_gene: .; j_gene: TRBJ1-5; v_gene: TRBV27; abundance: .; CDR3aa: CASSYGPYSNQPQHF; CDR3nt: TGTGCCAGCAGTTATGGGCCTTATAGCAATCAGCCCCAGCATTTT
d_gene: .; j_gene: TRBJ1-2; v_gene: TRBV21-1; abundance: .; CDR3aa: CASSKGAGLADGYTF; CDR3nt: TGTGCCAGCAGCAAAGGGGCAGGGCTTGCGGATGGCTACACCTTC
d_gene: .; j_gene: TRBJ1-3; v_gene: TRBV4-1; abundance: .; CDR3aa: CASSRQNLSSGNTIYF; CDR3nt: TGCGCCAGCAGCCGCCAAAATCTCAGCTCTGGAAACACCATATATTTT
d_gene: TRBD1; j_gene: TRBJ2-7; v_gene: TRBV29-1; abundance: .; CDR3aa: CSVETTGVAYEQYF; CDR3nt: TGCAGCGTTGAAACAACAGGGGTGGCCTACGAGCAGTACTTC
d_gene: .; j_gene: TRBJ2-7; v_gene: TRBV18; abundance: .; CDR3aa: CASSPPSSYEQYF; CDR3nt: TGTGCCAGCTCACCACCTAGCTCCTACGAGCAGTACTTC
d_gene: TRBD2; j_gene: TRBJ2-5; v_gene: TRBV6-5; abundance: few; CDR3aa: CASSVGTSGDETQYF; CDR3nt: TGTGCCAGCAGTGTTGGGACTAGCGGGGACGAGACCCAGTACTTC
d_gene: TRBD2; j_gene: TRBJ2-5; v_gene: TRBV5-6; abundance: once; CDR3aa: CASSLGGLAAQETQYF; CDR3nt: TGTGCCAGCAGCTTGGGGGGACTAGCGGCACAAGAGACCCAGTACTTC
d_gene: .; j_gene: TRBJ1-1; v_gene: TRBV19; abundance: .; CDR3aa: CASLPAGGSNTEAFF; CDR3nt: TGTGCCAGTCTCCCCGCCGGGGGGTCGAACACTGAAGCTTTCTTT
d_gene: .; j_gene: TRBJ2-7; v_gene: TRBV6-1; abundance: .; CDR3aa: CASSAGYARQAQSSYEQYF; CDR3nt: TGTGCCAGCAGTGCGGGGTACGCCCGACAGGCGCAAAGCTCCTACGAGCAGTACTTC
d_gene: .; j_gene: TRBJ2-7; v_gene: TRBV28; abundance: .; CDR3aa: CASSDRDKQYEQYF; CDR3nt: TGTGCCAGCAGCGACCGTGACAAACAGTACGAGCAGTACTTC
d_gene: .; j_gene: TRBJ2-3; v_gene: TRBV7-2; abundance: .; CDR3aa: CASSLLAGPYF; CDR3nt: TGTGCCAGCAGCCTACTAGCAGGACCCTATTTT
d_gene: TRBD2; j_gene: TRBJ2-7; v_gene: TRBV5-1; abundance: .; CDR3aa: CASSLRGSYEQYF; CDR3nt: TGCGCCAGCAGCCTGCGGGGGTCCTACGAGCAGTACTTC
d_gene: TRBD1; j_gene: TRBJ2-1; v_gene: TRBV15; abundance: .; CDR3aa: CATSRGGTGSYNEQFF; CDR3nt: TGTGCCACCAGCAGAGGAGGGACAGGCTCCTACAATGAGCAGTTCTTC